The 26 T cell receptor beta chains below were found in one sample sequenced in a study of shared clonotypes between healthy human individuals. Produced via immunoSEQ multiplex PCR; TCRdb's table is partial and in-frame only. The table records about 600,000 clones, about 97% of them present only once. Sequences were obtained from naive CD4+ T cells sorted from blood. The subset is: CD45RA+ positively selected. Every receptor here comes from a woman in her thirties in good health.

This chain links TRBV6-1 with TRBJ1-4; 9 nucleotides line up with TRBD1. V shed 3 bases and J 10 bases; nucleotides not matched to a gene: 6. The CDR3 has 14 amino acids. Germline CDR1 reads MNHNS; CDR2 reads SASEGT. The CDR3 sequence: CASSEGQGIGKLFF. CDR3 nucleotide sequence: TGTGCCAGCAGTGAGGGACAGGGAATTGGAAAACTGTTTTTT.

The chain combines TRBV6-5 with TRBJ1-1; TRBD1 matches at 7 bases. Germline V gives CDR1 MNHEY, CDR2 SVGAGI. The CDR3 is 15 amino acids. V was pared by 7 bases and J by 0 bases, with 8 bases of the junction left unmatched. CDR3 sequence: CASTRQGLMNTEAFF. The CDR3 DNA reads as TGTGCCAGCACCCGACAGGGATTAATGAACACTGAAGCTTTCTTT.

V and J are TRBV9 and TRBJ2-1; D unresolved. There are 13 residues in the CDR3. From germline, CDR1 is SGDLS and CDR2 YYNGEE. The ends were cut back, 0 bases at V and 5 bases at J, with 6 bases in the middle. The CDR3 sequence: CASSVVLNNEQFF. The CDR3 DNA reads TGTGCCAGCAGCGTAGTTCTAAACAATGAGCAGTTCTTC.

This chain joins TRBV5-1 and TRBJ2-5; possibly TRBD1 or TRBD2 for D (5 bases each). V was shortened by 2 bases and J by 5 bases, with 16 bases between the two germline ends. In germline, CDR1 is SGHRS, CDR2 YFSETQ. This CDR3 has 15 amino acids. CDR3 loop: CASSFTLGGGETQYF. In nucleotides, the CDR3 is TGCGCCAGCAGCTTTACTCTTGGGGGTGGGGAGACCCAGTACTTC.

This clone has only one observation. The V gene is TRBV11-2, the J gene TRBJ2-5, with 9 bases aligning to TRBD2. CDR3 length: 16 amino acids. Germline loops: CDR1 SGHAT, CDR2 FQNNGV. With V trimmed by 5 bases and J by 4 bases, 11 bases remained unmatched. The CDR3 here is CASSPLGSGSGETQYF. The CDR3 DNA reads TGTGCCAGCAGCCCCTTGGGTAGCGGGAGTGGAGAGACCCAGTACTTC. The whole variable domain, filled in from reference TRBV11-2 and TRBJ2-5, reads EAGVAQSPRYKIIEKRQSVAFWCNPISGHATLYWYQQILGQGPKLLIQFQNNGVVDDSQLPKDRFSAERLKGVDSTLKIQPAKLEDSAVYLCASSPLGSGSGETQYFGPGTRLLVL.

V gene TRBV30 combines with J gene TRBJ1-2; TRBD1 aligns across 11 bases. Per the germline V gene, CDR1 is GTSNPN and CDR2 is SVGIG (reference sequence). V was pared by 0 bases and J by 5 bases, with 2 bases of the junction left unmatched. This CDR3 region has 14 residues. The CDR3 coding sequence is TGTGCCTGGAGTGTACGGGACAGGGGGTATGGCTACACCTTC. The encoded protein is CAWSVRDRGYGYTF.

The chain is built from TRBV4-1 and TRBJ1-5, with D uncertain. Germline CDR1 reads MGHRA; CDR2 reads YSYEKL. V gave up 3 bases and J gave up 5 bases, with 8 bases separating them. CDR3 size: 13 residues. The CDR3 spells CASSQFLDQPQHF. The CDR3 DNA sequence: TGCGCCAGCAGCCAGTTCTTGGATCAGCCCCAGCATTTT.

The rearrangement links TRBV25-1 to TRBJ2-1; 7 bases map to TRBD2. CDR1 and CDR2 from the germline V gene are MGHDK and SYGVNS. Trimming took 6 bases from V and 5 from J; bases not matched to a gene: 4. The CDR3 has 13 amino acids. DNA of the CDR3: TGTGCCAGCAGGCTAGCGGCTAACAATGAGCAGTTCTTC. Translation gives CASRLAANNEQFF.

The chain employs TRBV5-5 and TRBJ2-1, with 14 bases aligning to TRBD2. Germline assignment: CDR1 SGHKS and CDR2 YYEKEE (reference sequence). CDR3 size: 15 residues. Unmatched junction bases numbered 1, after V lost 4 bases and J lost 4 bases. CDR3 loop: CASSGLAGGYNEQFF. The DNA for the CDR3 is TGTGCCAGCAGCGGACTAGCGGGAGGTTACAATGAGCAGTTCTTC.

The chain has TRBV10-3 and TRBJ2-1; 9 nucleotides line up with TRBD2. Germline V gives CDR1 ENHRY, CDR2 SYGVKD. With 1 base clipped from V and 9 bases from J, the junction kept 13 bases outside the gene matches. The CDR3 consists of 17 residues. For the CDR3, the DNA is TGTGCCATCAGTGAGTTACCTAGCGGGGTCAGTGGTGGTGAGCAGTTCTTC. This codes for CAISELPSGVSGGEQFF.

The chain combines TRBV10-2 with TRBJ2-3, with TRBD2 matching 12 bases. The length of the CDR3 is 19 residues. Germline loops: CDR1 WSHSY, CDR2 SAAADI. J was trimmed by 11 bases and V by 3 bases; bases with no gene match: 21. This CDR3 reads CASSDGGLLAGGAGGGQYF. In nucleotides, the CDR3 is TGCGCCAGCAGTGACGGGGGCCTCCTAGCGGGAGGGGCAGGCGGGGGGCAGTATTTT.

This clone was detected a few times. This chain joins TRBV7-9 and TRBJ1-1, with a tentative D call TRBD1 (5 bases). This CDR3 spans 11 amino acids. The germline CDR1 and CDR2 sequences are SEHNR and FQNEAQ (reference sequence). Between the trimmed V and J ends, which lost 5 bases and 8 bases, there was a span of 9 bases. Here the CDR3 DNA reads TGTGCCAGCAGCGTTGGGGGAGAAGCTTTCTTT. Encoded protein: CASSVGGEAFF.

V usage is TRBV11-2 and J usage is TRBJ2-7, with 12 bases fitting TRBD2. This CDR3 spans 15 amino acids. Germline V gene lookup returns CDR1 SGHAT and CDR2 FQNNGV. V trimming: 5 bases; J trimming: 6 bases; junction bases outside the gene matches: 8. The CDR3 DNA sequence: TGTGCCAGCAGCGATTGGACTAGCGGGACCTTCGAGCAGTACTTC. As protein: CASSDWTSGTFEQYF.

The CDR3 sequence is CASRASSGTGETQYF. CDR3 nucleotide sequence: TGTGCCAGCAGGGCCTCCTCGGGGACGGGGGAGACCCAGTACTTC. This sequence joins TRBV28 and TRBJ2-5, with D perhaps given as TRBD1 or TRBD2 (5 bases each). CDR3 size: 15 residues. Trimming took 6 bases from V and 5 from J, leaving 19 bases between them. Germline V lookup: CDR1 MDHEN, CDR2 SYDVKM. The full variable domain, with the rest looked up from reference TRBV28 and TRBJ2-5, is DVKVTQSSRYLVKRTGEKVFLECVQDMDHENMFWYRQDPGLGLRLIYFSYDVKMKEKGDIPEGYSVSREKKERFSLILESASTNQTSMYLCASRASSGTGETQYFGPGTRLLVL.

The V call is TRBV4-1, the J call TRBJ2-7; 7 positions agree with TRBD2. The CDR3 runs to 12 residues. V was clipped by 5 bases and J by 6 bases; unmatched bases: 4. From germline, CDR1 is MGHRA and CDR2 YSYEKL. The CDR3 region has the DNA TGCGCCAGCAGCACGGGGGGTCGCGAGCAGTACTTC. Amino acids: CASSTGGREQYF.

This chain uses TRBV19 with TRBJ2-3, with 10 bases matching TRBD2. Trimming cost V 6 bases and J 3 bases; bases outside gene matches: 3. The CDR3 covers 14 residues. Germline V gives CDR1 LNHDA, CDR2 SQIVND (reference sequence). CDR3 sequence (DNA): TGTGCCAGTAGGGTAGCGGGAGGTACAGATACGCAGTATTTT. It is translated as CASRVAGGTDTQYF.

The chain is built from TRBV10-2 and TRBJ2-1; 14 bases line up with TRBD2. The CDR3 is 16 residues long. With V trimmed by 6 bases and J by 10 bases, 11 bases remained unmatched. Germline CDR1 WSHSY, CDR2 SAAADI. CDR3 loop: CASSTSGLAGEGEQFF. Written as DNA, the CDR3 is TGCGCCAGCAGCACCTCGGGACTAGCGGGAGAAGGGGAGCAGTTCTTC.

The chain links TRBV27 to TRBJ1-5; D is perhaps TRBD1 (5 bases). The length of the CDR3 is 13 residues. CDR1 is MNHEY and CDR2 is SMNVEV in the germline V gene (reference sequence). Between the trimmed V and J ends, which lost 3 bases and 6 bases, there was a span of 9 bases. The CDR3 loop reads CASSFRAGQPQHF. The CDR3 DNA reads TGTGCCAGCAGTTTCAGGGCGGGTCAGCCCCAGCATTTT.

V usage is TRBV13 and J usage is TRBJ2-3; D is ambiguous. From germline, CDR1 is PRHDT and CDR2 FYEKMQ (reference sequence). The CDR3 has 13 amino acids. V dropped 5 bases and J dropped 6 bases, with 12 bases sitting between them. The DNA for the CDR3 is TGTGCCAGCAGCCCCCCTCTGGCGGATACGCAGTATTTT. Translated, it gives CASSPPLADTQYF.

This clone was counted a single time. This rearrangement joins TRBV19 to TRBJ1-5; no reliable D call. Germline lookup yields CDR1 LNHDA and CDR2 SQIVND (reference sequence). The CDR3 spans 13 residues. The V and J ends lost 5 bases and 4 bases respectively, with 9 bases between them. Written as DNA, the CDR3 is TGTGCCAGTAGTGCGAGTAGGAATCAGCCCCAGCATTTT. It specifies CASSASRNQPQHF.

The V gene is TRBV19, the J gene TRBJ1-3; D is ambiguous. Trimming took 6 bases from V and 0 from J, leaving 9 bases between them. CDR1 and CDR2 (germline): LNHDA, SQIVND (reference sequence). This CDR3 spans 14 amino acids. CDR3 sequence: CASSIRTSGNTIYF. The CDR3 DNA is TGTGCCAGTAGCATCAGGACCTCTGGAAACACCATATATTTT.

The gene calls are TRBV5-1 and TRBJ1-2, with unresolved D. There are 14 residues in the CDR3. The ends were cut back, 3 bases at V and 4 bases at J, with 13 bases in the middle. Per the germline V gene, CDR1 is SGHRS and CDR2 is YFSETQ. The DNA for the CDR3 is TGCGCCAGCAGCTCTGAACAGCCCATCTATGGCTACACCTTC. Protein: CASSSEQPIYGYTF.

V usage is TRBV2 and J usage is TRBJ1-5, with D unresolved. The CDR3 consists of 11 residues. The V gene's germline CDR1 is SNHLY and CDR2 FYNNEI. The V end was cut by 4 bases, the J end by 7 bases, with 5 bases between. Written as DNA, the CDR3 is TGTGCCAGCAGTGCGGGGCAGCCCCAGCATTTT. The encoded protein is CASSAGQPQHF.

The CDR3 DNA reads TGTGCCAGCAGTTTACCCCAGGGCTTCTCGTATGGCTACACCTTC. This gives the protein CASSLPQGFSYGYTF. This chain joins TRBV28 and TRBJ1-2; D is perhaps TRBD1 (5 bases). The V gene lost 2 bases and the J gene lost 5 bases, with 15 bases spanning the gap. CDR3 length: 15 residues. Germline V gene sequence: CDR1 MDHEN, CDR2 SYDVKM.

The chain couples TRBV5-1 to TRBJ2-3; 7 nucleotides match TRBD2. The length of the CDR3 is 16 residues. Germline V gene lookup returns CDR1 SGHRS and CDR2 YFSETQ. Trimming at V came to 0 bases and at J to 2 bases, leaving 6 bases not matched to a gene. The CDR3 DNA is TGCGCCAGCAGCTTGGAAGCTAGCGGAGACACAGATACGCAGTATTTT. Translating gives CASSLEASGDTDTQYF.

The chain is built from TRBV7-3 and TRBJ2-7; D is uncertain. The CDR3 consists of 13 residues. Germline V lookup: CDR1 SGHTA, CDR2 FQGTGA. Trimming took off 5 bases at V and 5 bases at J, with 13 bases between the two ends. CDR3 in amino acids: CASSPMYADEQYF. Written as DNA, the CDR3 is TGTGCCAGCAGCCCAATGTACGCGGACGAGCAGTACTTC.